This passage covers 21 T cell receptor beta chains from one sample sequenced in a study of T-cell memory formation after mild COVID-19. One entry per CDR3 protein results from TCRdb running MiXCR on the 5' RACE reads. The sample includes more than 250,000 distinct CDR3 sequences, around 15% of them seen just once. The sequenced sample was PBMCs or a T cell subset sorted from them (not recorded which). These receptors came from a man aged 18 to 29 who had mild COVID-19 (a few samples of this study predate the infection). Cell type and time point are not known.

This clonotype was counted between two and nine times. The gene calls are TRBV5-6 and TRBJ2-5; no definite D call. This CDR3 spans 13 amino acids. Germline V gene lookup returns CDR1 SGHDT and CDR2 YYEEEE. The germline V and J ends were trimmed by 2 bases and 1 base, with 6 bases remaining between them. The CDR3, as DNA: TGTGCCAGCAGCTTAATGAGCCAAGAGACCCAGTACTTC. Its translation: CASSLMSQETQYF.

The CDR3 DNA is TGTGCCAGCAGCCCACACGGACAGGGGGGCCCTGAAGCTTTCTTT. This encodes CASSPHGQGGPEAFF. The V and J genes are TRBV4-2 and TRBJ1-1; TRBD1 matches 10 bases. Germline trimming cut 4 bases from V and 6 bases from J; bases unmatched to any gene: 8. There are 15 residues in the CDR3. Germline values: CDR1 LGHNA, CDR2 YNFKEQ.

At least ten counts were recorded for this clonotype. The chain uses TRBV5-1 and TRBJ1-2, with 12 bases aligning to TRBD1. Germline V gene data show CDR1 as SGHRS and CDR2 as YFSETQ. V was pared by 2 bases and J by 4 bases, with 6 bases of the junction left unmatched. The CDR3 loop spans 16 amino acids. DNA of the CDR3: TGCGCCAGCAGCTTAACCGGGACAGGGGGCAGCTATGGCTACACCTTC. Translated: CASSLTGTGGSYGYTF.

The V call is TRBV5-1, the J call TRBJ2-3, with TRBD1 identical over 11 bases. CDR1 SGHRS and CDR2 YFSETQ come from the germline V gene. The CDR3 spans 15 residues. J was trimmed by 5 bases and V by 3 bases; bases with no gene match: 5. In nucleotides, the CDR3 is TGCGCCAGCAGCTCCACCGGGACAGGGGGAGATACGCAGTATTTT. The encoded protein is CASSSTGTGGDTQYF. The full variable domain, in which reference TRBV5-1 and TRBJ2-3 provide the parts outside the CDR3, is KAGVTQTPRYLIKTRGQQVTLSCSPISGHRSVSWYQQTPGQGLQFLFEYFSETQRNKGNFPGRFSGRQFSNSRSEMNVSTLELGDSALYLCASSSTGTGGDTQYFGPGTRLTVL.

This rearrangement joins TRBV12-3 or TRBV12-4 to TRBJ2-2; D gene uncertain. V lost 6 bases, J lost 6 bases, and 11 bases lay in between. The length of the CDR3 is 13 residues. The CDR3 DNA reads TGTGCCAGCAGCCCCGAGGCACCCGGGGAGCTGTTTTTT. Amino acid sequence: CASSPEAPGELFF.

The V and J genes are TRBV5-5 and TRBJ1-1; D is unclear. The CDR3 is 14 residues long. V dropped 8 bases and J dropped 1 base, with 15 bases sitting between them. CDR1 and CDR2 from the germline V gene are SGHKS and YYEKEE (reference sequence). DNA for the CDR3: TGTGCCAGTCAGCTTGTACTGGGGAACACTGAAGCTTTCTTT. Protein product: CASQLVLGNTEAFF.

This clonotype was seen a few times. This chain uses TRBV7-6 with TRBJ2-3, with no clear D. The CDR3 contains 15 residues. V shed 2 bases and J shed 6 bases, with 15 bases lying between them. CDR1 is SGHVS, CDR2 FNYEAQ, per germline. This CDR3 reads CASSLYVMMGDTQYF. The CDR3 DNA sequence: TGTGCCAGCAGCTTATATGTGATGATGGGGGATACGCAGTATTTT.

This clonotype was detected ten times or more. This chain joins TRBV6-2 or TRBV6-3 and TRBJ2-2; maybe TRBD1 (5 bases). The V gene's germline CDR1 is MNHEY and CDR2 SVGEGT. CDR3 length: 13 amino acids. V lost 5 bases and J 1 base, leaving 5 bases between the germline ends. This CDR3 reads CASSGQNTGELFF. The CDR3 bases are TGTGCCAGCAGTGGACAGAACACCGGGGAGCTGTTTTTT.

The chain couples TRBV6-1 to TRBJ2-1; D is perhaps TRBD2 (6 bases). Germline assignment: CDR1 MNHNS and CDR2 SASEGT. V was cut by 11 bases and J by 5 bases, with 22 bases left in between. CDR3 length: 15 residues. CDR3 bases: TGTGCCGCAAAGAATTCCGGGACTGGACACAATGAGCAGTTCTTC. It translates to CAAKNSGTGHNEQFF.

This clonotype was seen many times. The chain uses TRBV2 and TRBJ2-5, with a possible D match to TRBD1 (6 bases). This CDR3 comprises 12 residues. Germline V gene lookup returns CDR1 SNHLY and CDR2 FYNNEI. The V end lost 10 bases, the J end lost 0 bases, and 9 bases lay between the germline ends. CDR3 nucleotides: TGTGCCAACCGGGACAACCAAGAGACCCAGTACTTC. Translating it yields CANRDNQETQYF.

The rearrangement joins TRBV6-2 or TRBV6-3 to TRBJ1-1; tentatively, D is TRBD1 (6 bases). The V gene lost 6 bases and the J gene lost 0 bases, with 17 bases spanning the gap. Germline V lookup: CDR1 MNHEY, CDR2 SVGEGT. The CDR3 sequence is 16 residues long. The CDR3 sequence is CASREYLGAMNTEAFF. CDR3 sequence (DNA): TGTGCCAGCAGGGAATATTTGGGGGCAATGAACACTGAAGCTTTCTTT.

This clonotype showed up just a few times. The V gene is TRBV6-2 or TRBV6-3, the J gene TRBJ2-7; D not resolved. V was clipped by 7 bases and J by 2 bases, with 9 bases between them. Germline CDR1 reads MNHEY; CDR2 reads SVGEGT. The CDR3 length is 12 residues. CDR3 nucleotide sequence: TGTGCCAGCACCGCGGCCCCCTACGAGCAGTACTTC. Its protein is CASTAAPYEQYF.

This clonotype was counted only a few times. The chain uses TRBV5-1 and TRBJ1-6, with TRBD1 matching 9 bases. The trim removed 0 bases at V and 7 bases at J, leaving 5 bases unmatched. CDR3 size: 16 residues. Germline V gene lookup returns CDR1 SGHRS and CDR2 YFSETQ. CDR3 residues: CASSLAQDRGNSPLHF. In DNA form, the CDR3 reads TGCGCCAGCAGCTTGGCTCAGGACAGGGGCAATTCACCCCTCCACTTT.

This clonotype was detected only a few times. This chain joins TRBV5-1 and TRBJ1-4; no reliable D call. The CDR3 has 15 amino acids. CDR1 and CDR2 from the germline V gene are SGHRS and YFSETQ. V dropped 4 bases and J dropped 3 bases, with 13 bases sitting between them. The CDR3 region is CASSLDLMANEKLFF. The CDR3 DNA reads TGCGCCAGCAGCCTCGACTTAATGGCTAATGAAAAACTGTTTTTT.

This chain's CDR3 is CASRTPGGEAFF. The CDR3 coding sequence is TGTGCCAGCAGAACCCCAGGGGGTGAAGCTTTCTTT. The V and J genes are TRBV25-1 and TRBJ1-1, with 7 bases that match TRBD1. In germline, CDR1 is MGHDK, CDR2 SYGVNS. J was trimmed by 7 bases and V by 6 bases; bases with no gene match: 5. CDR3 length: 12 residues. The full variable domain, completed using reference TRBV25-1 and TRBJ1-1, is EADIYQTPRYLVIGTGKKITLECSQTMGHDKMYWYQQDPGMELHLIHYSYGVNSTEKGDLSSESTVSRIRTEHFPLTLESARPSHTSQYLCASRTPGGEAFFGQGTRLTVV.

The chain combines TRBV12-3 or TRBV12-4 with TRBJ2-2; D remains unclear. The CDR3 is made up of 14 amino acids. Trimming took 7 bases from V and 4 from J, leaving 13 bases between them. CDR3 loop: CASTTVLSTGELFF. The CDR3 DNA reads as TGTGCCAGCACCACGGTTCTTTCCACCGGGGAGCTGTTTTTT.

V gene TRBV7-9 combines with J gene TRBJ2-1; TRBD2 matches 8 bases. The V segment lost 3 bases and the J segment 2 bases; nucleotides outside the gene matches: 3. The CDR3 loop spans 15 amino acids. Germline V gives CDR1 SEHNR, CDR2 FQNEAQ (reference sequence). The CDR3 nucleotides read TGTGCCAGCAGCTTCGCGGGGGGACCCTACAATGAGCAGTTCTTC. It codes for CASSFAGGPYNEQFF.

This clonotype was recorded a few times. CDR3 loop: CASSFYKRSGRNEQFF. CDR3 nucleotides: TGTGCCAGCAGCTTCTATAAGAGGAGTGGTCGGAATGAGCAGTTCTTC. The chain links TRBV7-2 to TRBJ2-1; D is unresolved. CDR3 length: 16 amino acids. Trimming stripped 3 bases from V and 7 bases from J, with 19 bases between. The V gene's germline CDR1 is SGHTA and CDR2 FQGNSA.

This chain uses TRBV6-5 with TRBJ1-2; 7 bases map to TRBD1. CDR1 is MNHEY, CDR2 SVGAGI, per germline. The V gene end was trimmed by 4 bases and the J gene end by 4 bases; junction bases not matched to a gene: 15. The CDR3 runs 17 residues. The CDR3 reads CASSFVGADRTVYGYTF. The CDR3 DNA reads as TGTGCCAGCAGTTTCGTTGGGGCGGACAGGACTGTCTATGGCTACACCTTC.

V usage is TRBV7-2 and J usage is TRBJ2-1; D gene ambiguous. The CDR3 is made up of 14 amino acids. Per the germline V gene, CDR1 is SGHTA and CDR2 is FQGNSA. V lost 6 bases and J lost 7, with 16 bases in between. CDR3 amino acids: CASSSPGPPNEQFF. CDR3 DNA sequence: TGTGCCAGCAGTTCGCCCGGGCCCCCTAATGAGCAGTTCTTC.

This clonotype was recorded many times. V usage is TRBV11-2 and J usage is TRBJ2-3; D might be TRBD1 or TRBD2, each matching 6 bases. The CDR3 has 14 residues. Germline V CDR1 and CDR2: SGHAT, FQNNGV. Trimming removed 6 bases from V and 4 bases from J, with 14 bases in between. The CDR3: CASRRGPSPDTQYF. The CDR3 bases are TGTGCCAGCAGACGGGGGCCATCTCCAGATACGCAGTATTTT.